This T cell receptor beta chain derives from a study of cytomegalovirus exposure and HLA in healthy donors. Findings and caveats of the study: The authors confirmed in vitro that a few CMV-associated chains were specific for CMV antigens. TCR beta chains numbering 150 to 200 were designated cytomegalovirus-associated.

PCR amplification relied on 60 Vbeta primers (plus 13 Jbeta primers). Profiled with immunoSEQ multiplex PCR; TCRdb holds only in-frame clones, not every one. The sample records approximately 120,000 clones, approximately 70% being singletons. The germline V and J ends were trimmed by 2 bases and 8 bases, with 15 bases remaining between them. The CDR3 covers 14 residues. The germline V gene encodes CDR1 GTSNPN and CDR2 SVGIG (reference sequence). Points on this clone: Antigen: not known.

The TCR was taken from a woman aged 70-85 years in good health and CMV-seropositive. Material: PBMCs. This chain links TRBV30 with TRBJ1-4; a weak D match, TRBD1 (5 bases). The CDR3, as DNA: TGTGCCTGGAGTAAGCAGGGAATGGAAGAAAAACTGTTTTTT. Protein: CAWSKQGMEEKLFF.